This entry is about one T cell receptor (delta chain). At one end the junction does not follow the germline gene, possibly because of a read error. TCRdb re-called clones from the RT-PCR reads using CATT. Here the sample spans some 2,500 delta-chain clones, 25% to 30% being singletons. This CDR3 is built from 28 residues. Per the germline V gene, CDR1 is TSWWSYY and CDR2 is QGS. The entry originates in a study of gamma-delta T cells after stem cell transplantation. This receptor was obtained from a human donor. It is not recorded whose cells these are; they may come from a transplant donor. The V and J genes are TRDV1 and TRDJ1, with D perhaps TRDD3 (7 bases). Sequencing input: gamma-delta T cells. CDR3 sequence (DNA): TGTGCTATTGGGGAAATAACCCCCTGGGGGGCCACAAGGGGCACTAGACGGGGGGACTACCCTGGCACCGATAAACTCATCTTT. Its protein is CAIGEITPWGATRGTRRGDYPGTDKLIF.